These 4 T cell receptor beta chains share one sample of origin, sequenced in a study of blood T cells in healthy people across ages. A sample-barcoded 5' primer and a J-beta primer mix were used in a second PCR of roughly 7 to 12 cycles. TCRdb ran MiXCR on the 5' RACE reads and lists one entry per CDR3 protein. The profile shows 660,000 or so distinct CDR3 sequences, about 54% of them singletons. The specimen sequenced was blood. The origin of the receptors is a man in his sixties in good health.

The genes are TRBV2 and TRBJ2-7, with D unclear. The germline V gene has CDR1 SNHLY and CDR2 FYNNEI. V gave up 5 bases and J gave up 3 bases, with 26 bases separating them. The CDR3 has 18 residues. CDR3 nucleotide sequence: TGTGCCAGCAGTTCTCCAATGACGGCCGGGTTATTCGTCTACGAGCAGTACTTC. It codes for CASSSPMTAGLFVYEQYF. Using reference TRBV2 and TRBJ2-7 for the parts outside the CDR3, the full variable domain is EPEVTQTPSHQVTQMGQEVILRCVPISNHLYFYWYRQILGQKVEFLVSFYNNEISEKSEIFDDQFSVERPDGSNFTLKIRSTKLEDSAMYFCASSSPMTAGLFVYEQYFGPGTRLTVT.

The CDR3 is CASVDSLNTGELFF. The CDR3 coding sequence is TGTGCCAGCGTGGACTCTTTAAACACCGGGGAGCTGTTTTTT. The chain couples TRBV6-6 to TRBJ2-2; TRBD2 is a possible D gene (5 bases). CDR3 size: 14 residues. V lost 8 bases to trimming and J lost 2 bases, with 12 bases between them. The germline V gene encodes CDR1 MNHNY and CDR2 SVGAGI (reference sequence).

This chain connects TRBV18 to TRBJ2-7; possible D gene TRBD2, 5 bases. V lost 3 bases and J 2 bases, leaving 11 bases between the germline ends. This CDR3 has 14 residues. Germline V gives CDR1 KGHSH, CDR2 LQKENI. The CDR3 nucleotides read TGTGCCAGCTCACCTTCCGGGGTCCCCTACGAGCAGTACTTC. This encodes CASSPSGVPYEQYF.

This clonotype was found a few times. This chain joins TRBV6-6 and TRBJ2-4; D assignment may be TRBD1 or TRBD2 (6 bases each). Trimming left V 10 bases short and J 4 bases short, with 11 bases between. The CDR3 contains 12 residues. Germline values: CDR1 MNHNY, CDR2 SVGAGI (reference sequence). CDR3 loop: CATGAAKNIQYF. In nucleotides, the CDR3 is TGTGCCACGGGGGCGGCTAAAAACATTCAGTACTTC.